The next 16 T cell receptor beta chains were all read from a single sample in a study of shared clonotypes between healthy human individuals. The method was immunoSEQ multiplex PCR; TCRdb's version includes in-frame clones alone and lacks a portion of them. The table includes over 800,000 clones, 92% detected once. Cells designated naive CD8 were CD45RO-negative and were positively selected for CCR7, with terminally differentiated effector memory CD45RA+ cells excluded. The sequencing sample was made of naive CD8+ T cells sorted from blood. All receptors come from a man aged 25 to 45 in good health.

The chain's CDR3 is CASSQDRGVYNEQFF. CDR3 DNA sequence: TGCGCCAGCAGCCAAGATCGCGGGGTCTACAATGAGCAGTTCTTC. V gene TRBV4-3 combines with J gene TRBJ2-1, with TRBD2 as a possible D gene (6 bases). Germline lookup yields CDR1 LGHNA and CDR2 YSLEER. The CDR3 is 15 residues long. Trimming pared 0 bases from V and 3 bases from J, leaving 9 bases between.

The chain uses TRBV27 and TRBJ2-7; either TRBD1 or TRBD2 may supply D (5 bases each). V dropped 2 bases and J dropped 2 bases, with 10 bases sitting between them. The CDR3 extends over 14 amino acids. Per germline, CDR1 MNHEY and CDR2 SMNVEV (reference sequence). In DNA, the CDR3 is TGTGCCAGCAGTTTAGCATTGGGGGCCTACGAGCAGTACTTC. It codes for CASSLALGAYEQYF.

This clone was counted between two and nine times. The chain has TRBV6-1 and TRBJ2-7; D is perhaps TRBD1 (5 bases). V lost 1 base and J 0 bases, leaving 10 bases between the germline ends. Germline V gives CDR1 MNHNS, CDR2 SASEGT. This CDR3 has 15 residues. The CDR3 region is CASSEGAQGSYEQYF. Written as DNA, the CDR3 is TGTGCCAGCAGTGAAGGAGCGCAGGGCTCCTACGAGCAGTACTTC.

The chain recombines TRBV2 with TRBJ2-2; 9 positions agree with TRBD1. Germline-derived CDR1 and CDR2 are SNHLY and FYNNEI. CDR3 length: 18 amino acids. J gave up 2 bases and V 7 bases, and 14 bases lay outside the gene matches. Here the CDR3 DNA reads TGTGCCAGCACCGGACAGGGGACTGGGTATTTTAACACCGGGGAGCTGTTTTTT. Its protein product is CASTGQGTGYFNTGELFF.

The rearrangement uses TRBV25-1 and TRBJ1-2, with TRBD1 identical over 7 bases. Germline lookup yields CDR1 MGHDK and CDR2 SYGVNS. The ends lost 4 bases at V and 4 bases at J; junction bases unmatched: 0. CDR3 length: 12 residues. The CDR3 region is CASSGQGYGYTF. DNA of the CDR3: TGTGCCAGCAGTGGACAGGGCTATGGCTACACCTTC.

The gene calls are TRBV7-9 and TRBJ2-1, with TRBD1 as a possible D gene (6 bases). Germline CDR1 SEHNR, CDR2 FQNEAQ (reference sequence). The CDR3 is 12 residues long. The ends were cut back, 4 bases at V and 8 bases at J, with 9 bases in the middle. The CDR3 DNA reads as TGTGCCAGCAGCTCGACAGGCGATGAGCAGTTCTTC. Its translation: CASSSTGDEQFF.

The J gene is TRBJ2-1, the V gene TRBV27; D may be TRBD1 (6 bases). V was shortened by 7 bases and J by 8 bases, with 15 bases between the two germline ends. This CDR3 is built from 13 residues. Germline assignment: CDR1 MNHEY and CDR2 SMNVEV (reference sequence). CDR3: CASTGQSEDEQFF. The DNA of the CDR3 is TGTGCCAGCACAGGACAGAGCGAAGATGAGCAGTTCTTC.

This clone was picked up one time. V usage is TRBV7-9 and J usage is TRBJ1-1, with D tentatively TRBD1 (6 bases). Between the trimmed V and J ends, which lost 7 bases and 5 bases, there was a span of 29 bases. From germline, CDR1 is SEHNR and CDR2 FQNEAQ (reference sequence). The length of the CDR3 is 18 residues. CDR3 sequence reads: CASTFSGAGGGWATEAFF. CDR3 DNA: TGTGCCAGCACCTTTTCGGGTGCCGGGGGCGGATGGGCGACTGAAGCTTTCTTT.

This chain joins TRBV29-1 and TRBJ2-1; 10 nucleotides match TRBD2. CDR1 and CDR2 (germline): SQVTM, ANQGSEA. Trimming took 4 bases from V and 3 from J; bases not matched to a gene: 3. The CDR3 is 14 amino acids. The CDR3 bases are TGCAGCGTTGCTAGCGGGAGCATCTACAATGAGCAGTTCTTC. This sequence encodes CSVASGSIYNEQFF.

The chain couples TRBV7-9 to TRBJ2-7; D uncertain. Germline loops: CDR1 SEHNR, CDR2 FQNEAQ (reference sequence). V gave up 4 bases and J gave up 3 bases, with 16 bases separating them. The CDR3 is made up of 15 amino acids. The CDR3 coding sequence is TGTGCCAGCAGCTCCGACTCTCTTGCGCTCTACGAGCAGTACTTC. Its translation is CASSSDSLALYEQYF.

The genes are TRBV30 and TRBJ1-1; D is unclear. In germline, CDR1 is GTSNPN, CDR2 SVGIG (reference sequence). V lost 4 bases and J lost 4, with 19 bases in between. This CDR3 region has 15 residues. The CDR3 DNA reads as TGTGCCTGGAATTGGGGAACGGGGTGGGTCACTGAAGCTTTCTTT. As protein: CAWNWGTGWVTEAFF.

The gene calls are TRBV4-1 and TRBJ1-4; the D gene is possibly TRBD1 (5 bases). Per the germline V gene, CDR1 is MGHRA and CDR2 is YSYEKL. CDR3 size: 18 residues. Trimming took 1 base from V and 0 from J, leaving 15 bases between them. CDR3 region: CASSQVRGTLSTNEKLFF. The CDR3 region has the DNA TGCGCCAGCAGCCAAGTTCGGGGGACCCTATCAACTAATGAAAAACTGTTTTTT.

The chain recombines TRBV27 with TRBJ2-5; 10 nucleotides agree with TRBD2. V was clipped by 5 bases and J by 2 bases; unmatched bases: 5. The CDR3 covers 15 residues. Germline V CDR1 and CDR2: MNHEY, SMNVEV (reference sequence). CDR3 loop: CASSVLAGIQETQYF. CDR3 in DNA: TGTGCCAGCAGTGTACTAGCGGGGATACAAGAGACCCAGTACTTC.

The V call is TRBV7-8, the J call TRBJ2-1, with D possibly being TRBD2 (5 bases). Trimming removed 1 base at V and 15 bases at J, with 10 bases between. Per the germline V gene, CDR1 is SGHVS and CDR2 is FQNEAQ. CDR3 size: 11 residues. CDR3 sequence reads: CASSLEDLAFF. CDR3 DNA: TGTGCCAGCAGCTTAGAGGACTTAGCGTTCTTC.

This chain joins TRBV4-1 and TRBJ1-1; D is unresolved. Germline values: CDR1 MGHRA, CDR2 YSYEKL. Trimming cost V 1 base and J 0 bases, with 18 bases left between them. The CDR3 runs 18 residues. CDR3 region: CASSQGSVSGGMNTEAFF. The CDR3 coding sequence is TGCGCCAGCAGCCAAGGAAGTGTCTCGGGAGGAATGAACACTGAAGCTTTCTTT.

The chain combines TRBV5-1 with TRBJ1-2; 8 bases map to TRBD1. Trimming at V came to 4 bases and at J to 6 bases, leaving 8 bases not matched to a gene. Germline V lookup: CDR1 SGHRS, CDR2 YFSETQ. This CDR3 contains 14 residues. In nucleotides, the CDR3 is TGCGCCAGCAGCCCTCTGGACAGGGACCATGGCTACACCTTC. Residues: CASSPLDRDHGYTF.